The T cell receptor (beta chain) under discussion was sequenced for a study of blood T cell repertoires in COVID-19 (dated by TCRdb to 2020 to 2021). Context from the whole study: Samples from collaborators originated in the United States, Italy and Spain and spanned both the acute and convalescent phases of COVID-19. The material from the prospective study consisted of cDNA or gDNA derived from T cells, B-cell-depleted T cells, or PBMCs. Deeply sampled blood TCRbeta repertoires from subjects exposed to, actively infected with, or recovered from COVID-19 were included in the dataset. The repertoires were released in a freely available public database intended as a resource for research on the immune response to SARS-CoV-2. Samples came from the ongoing ImmuneRACE study (first 160 participants) plus 1,254 subjects from 6 global collaborators. A de-identified subject ID, COVID-19 status, age in years and sex were almost always included in the sample metadata. Where available, HLA class I and class II types were obtained from metadata supplied by the sample provider rather than from assay-based typing. The study at large found these results: The amount of clinical and demographic metadata varied by source and participant and was provided uncurated.

This clone was seen only once. Its cognate antigen has yet to be identified. Within one base of it there is no much larger clone, and no base qualities were kept. TCRbeta CDR3 regions were amplified from genomic DNA by means of the immunoSEQ Assay, a bias-controlled multiplex PCR. For the original study's pipeline: Nucleated cell counts per sample were estimated from amplification of reference gene primers within the assay. Sequence reads were collapsed and filtered to measure the absolute abundance of every unique TCRbeta CDR3 rearrangement. Productive Simpson clonality was computed per sample as the square root of Simpson's diversity index over productive rearrangements. TCRdb took this table from immuneACCESS and kept in-frame rearrangements with V and J called. Such tables lack part of the clones; where checked against another copy, unresolved V genes explain under half of the gap, and the rest is unexplained. The DNA gave D and trimming, while V, J and clone size come from that table. The sample table contains 53,000 or so clones; only one count was recorded for roughly 84% of them. Approximately 17% of the sample is held by the ten biggest clonotypes.

The CDR3 measures 16 amino acids from cysteine to phenylalanine. Only the CDR3 portion is preserved as DNA: 48 bases, with reading frame beginning at the first base. Looking up the germline V gene (reference sequence) yields CDR1 SEHNR and CDR2 FQNEAQ. The germline V end is reduced by 1 base and the J end by 5 bases; junction bases left unmatched: 8. Each collaborating institution followed its own protocols to collect whole blood in K2EDTA tubes. For TCRbeta analysis, collaborator samples were shipped as frozen whole blood, as isolated PBMCs, or as DNA extracted from either sample type. Sequencing was performed on peripheral blood. The chain uses TRBV7-9 and TRBJ2-1; 7 nucleotides in the junction match TRBD2. The TCR sequence derives from a man in his 70s with active COVID-19. The sequenced DNA: TGTGCCAGCAGCTTAGGGGGCGGGAGAATTCACAATGAGCAGTTCTTC. Its amino acids are CASSLGGGRIHNEQFF.